A single TCR beta chain is shown here with its context. This record comes from a study of blood T cell repertoires in COVID-19. Study overall: T cells, B-cell-depleted T cells, or PBMCs supplied cDNA or gDNA.

Assay used: immunoSEQ multiplex PCR; TCRdb lists only in-frame clones, some missing. The sample consists of 140,000 or so clones, around 90% of them appearing once. CDR1 is MGHRA, CDR2 YSYEKL, per germline. The length of the CDR3 is 17 residues. The V and J ends lost 5 bases and 6 bases, in that order; junction bases with no gene match: 12. The sample comprised peripheral blood. The source is a human donor in a cohort sampled during active COVID-19. The chain recombines TRBV4-1 with TRBJ2-2; TRBD2 agrees at 10 bases. CDR3 amino acids: CASSISGTSVSAGELFF. The CDR3 region has the DNA TGCGCCAGCAGCATATCCGGGACTAGCGTCTCTGCCGGGGAGCTGTTTTTT.